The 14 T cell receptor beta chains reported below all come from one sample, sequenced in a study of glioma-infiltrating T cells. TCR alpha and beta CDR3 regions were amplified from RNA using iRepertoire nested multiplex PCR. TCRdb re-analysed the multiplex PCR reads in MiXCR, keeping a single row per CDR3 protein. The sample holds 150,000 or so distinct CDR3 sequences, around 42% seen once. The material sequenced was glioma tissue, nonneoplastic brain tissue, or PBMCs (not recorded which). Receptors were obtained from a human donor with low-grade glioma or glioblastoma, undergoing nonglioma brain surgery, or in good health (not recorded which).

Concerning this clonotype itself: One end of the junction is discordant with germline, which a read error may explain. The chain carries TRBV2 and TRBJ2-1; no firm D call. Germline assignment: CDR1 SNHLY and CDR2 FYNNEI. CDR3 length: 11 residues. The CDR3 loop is CASREADEQFF. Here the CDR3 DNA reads TGTGCCAGCCGTGAGGCGGATGAGCAGTTCTTC.

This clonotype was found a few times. The chain's CDR3 is CASSIGGQLSTDTQYF. Written as DNA, the CDR3 is TGTGCCAGCAGCATCGGGGGACAGCTTAGCACAGATACGCAGTATTTT. This chain joins TRBV12-3 or TRBV12-4 and TRBJ2-3; D possibly corresponds to TRBD1 (7 bases). Trimming stripped 6 bases from V and 0 bases from J, with 16 bases between. The CDR3 runs to 16 residues.

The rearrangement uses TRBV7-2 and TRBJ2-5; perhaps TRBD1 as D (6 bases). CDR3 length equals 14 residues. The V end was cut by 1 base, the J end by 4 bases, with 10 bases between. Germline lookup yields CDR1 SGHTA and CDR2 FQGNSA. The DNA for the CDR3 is TGTGCCAGCAGCTTAGATGCGACAGGAGAGACCCAGTACTTC. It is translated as CASSLDATGETQYF.

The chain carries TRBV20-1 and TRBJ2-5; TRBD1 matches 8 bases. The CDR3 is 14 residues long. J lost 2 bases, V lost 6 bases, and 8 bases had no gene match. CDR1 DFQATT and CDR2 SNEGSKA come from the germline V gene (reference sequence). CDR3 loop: CSARTGMPQETQYF. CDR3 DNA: TGCAGTGCCAGGACAGGGATGCCGCAAGAGACCCAGTACTTC.

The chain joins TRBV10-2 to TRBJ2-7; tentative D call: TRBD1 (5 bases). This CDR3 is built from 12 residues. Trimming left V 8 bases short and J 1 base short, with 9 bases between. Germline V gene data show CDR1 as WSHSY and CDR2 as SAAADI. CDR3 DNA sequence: TGCGCCAGCTCGACAGTGTCCTACGAGCAGTACTTC. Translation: CASSTVSYEQYF.

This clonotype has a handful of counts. In DNA form, the CDR3 reads TGCAGTGCCGACTTCCCGGGGGACTACGAGCAGTACTTC. It yields the protein CSADFPGDYEQYF. The V and J genes are TRBV20-1 and TRBJ2-7; possible D gene TRBD2, 6 bases. This CDR3 is 13 amino acids long. The V gene's germline CDR1 is DFQATT and CDR2 SNEGSKA (reference sequence). V lost 6 bases and J lost 3, with 15 bases in between.

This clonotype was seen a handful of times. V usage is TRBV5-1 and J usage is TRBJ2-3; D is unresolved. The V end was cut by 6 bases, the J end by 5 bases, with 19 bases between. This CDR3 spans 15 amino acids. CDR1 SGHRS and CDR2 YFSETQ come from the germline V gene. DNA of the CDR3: TGCGCCAGCACCGATATTACCACCTCACGAGATACGCAGTATTTT. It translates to CASTDITTSRDTQYF.

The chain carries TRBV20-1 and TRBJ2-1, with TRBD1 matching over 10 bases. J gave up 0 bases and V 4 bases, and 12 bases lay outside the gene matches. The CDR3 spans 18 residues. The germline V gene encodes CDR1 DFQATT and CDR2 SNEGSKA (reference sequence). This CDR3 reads CSAKGGTGATSSYNEQFF. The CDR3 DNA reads TGCAGTGCTAAAGGGGGGACAGGGGCGACTAGCTCCTACAATGAGCAGTTCTTC.

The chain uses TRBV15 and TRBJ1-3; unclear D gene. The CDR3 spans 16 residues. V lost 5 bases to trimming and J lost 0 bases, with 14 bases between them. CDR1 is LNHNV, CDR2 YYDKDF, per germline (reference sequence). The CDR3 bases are TGTGCCACCAGCCGCGGAGACGGAACCTCTGGAAACACCATATATTTT. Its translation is CATSRGDGTSGNTIYF.

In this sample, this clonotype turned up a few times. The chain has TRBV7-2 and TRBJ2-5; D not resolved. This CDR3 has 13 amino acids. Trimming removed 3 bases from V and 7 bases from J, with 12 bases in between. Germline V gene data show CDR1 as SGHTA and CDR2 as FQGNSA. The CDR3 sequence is CASSFGLDGTQYF. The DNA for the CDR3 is TGTGCCAGCAGCTTTGGTCTCGATGGGACCCAGTACTTC.

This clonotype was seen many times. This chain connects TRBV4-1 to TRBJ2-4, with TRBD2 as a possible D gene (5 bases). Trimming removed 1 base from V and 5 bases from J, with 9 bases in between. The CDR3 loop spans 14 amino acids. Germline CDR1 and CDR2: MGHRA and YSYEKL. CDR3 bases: TGCGCCAGCAGCCAAGGACTAAGGGAAAACATTCAGTACTTC. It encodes CASSQGLRENIQYF.

This CDR3 reads CAISEFPGNTIYF. CDR3 coding DNA: TGTGCCATCAGTGAGTTCCCTGGAAACACCATATATTTT. The genes are TRBV10-3 and TRBJ1-3; no clear D. Germline CDR1 is ENHRY and CDR2 is SYGVKD. Trimming stripped 1 base from V and 2 bases from J, with 3 bases between. CDR3 length equals 13 residues.

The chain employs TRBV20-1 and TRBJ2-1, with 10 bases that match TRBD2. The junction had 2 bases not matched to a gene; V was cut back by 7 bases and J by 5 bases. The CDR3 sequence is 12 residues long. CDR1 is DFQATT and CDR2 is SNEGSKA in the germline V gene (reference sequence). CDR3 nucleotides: TGCAGTGGACTAGCGGGTCACAATGAGCAGTTCTTC. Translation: CSGLAGHNEQFF.

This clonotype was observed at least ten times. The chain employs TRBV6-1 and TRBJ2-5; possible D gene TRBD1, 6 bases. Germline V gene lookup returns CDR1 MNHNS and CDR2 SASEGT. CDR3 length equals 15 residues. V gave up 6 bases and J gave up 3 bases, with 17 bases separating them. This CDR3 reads CASSPQTGTKETQYF. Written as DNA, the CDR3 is TGTGCCAGCAGCCCCCAAACCGGGACAAAAGAGACCCAGTACTTC.